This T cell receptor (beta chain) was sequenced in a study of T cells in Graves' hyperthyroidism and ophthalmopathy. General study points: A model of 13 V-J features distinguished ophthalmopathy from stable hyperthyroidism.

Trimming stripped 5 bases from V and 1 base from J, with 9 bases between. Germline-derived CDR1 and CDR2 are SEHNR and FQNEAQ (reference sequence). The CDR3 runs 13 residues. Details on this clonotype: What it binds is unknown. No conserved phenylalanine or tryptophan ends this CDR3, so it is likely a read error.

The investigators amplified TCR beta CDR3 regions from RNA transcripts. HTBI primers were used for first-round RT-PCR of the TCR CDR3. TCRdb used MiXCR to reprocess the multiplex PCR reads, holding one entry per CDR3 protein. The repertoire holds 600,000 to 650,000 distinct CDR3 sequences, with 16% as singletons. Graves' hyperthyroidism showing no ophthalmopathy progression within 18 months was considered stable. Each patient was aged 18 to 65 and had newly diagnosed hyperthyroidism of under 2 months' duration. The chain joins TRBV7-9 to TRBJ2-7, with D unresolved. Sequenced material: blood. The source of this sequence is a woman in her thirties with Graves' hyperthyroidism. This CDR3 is CASSRYQSYEQYL. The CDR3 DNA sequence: TGTGCCAGCAGCCGCTACCAGTCCTACGAGCAGTACCTC.